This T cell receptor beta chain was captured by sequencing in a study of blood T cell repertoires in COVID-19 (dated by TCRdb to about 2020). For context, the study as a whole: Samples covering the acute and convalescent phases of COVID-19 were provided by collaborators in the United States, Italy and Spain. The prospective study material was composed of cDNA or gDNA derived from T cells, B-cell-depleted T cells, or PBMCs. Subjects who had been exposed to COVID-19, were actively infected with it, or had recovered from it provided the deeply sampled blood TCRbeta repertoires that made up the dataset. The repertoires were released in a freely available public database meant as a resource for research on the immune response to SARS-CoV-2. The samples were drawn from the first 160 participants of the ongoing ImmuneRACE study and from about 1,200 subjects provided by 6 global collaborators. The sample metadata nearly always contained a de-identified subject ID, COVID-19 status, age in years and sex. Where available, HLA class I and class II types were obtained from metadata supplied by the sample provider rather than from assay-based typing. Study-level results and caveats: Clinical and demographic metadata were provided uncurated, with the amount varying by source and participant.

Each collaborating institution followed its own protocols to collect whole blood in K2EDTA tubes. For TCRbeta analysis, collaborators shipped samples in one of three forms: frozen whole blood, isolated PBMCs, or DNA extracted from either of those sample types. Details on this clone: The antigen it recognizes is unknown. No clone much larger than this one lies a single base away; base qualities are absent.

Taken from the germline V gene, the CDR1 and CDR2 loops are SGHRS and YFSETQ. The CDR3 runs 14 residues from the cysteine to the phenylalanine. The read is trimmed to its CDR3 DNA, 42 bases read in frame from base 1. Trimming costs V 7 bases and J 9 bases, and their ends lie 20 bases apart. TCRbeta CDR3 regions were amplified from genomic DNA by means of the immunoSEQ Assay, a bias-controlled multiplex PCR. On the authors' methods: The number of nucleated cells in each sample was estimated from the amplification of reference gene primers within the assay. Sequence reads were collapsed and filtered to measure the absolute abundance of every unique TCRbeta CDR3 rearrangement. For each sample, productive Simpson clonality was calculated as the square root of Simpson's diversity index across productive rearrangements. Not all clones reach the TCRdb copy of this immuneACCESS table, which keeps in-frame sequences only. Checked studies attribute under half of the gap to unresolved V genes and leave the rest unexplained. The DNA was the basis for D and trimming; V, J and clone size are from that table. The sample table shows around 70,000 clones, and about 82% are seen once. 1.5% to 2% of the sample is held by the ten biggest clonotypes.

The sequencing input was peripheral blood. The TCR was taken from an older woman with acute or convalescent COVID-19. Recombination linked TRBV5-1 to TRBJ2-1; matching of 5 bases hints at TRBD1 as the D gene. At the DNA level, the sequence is TGCGCCAGCCGTCTATTGGATGTGGGGCTTGAGCAGTTCTTC. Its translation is CASRLLDVGLEQFF.